This T cell receptor (beta chain) comes out of a study of monozygotic twins with inflammatory bowel disease. The authors isolated total RNA from whole blood without sorting T cells. This CDR3 has 16 residues. Looked up from germline, CDR1 is DFQATT and CDR2 is SNEGSKA (reference sequence). UMIs that had a 6-nucleotide sample barcode were put in using template switching. The study subjected TCRalpha and TCRbeta cDNA to two nested PCRs of approximately 17 and 9 cycles. Using the 5' RACE reads, TCRdb records one entry per CDR3 protein without DNA. The table for this sample gives nearly 450,000 distinct CDR3 sequences.

The V call is TRBV20-1, the J call TRBJ1-2; with no DNA, the TCRdb D assignment of TRBD1 cannot be verified. The receptor was derived from a human donor with ulcerative colitis or Crohn's disease, or a healthy co-twin of an affected twin (not recorded which). Sequencing was carried out using blood. The CDR3 sequence is CSARGPTGSMNYGYTF.